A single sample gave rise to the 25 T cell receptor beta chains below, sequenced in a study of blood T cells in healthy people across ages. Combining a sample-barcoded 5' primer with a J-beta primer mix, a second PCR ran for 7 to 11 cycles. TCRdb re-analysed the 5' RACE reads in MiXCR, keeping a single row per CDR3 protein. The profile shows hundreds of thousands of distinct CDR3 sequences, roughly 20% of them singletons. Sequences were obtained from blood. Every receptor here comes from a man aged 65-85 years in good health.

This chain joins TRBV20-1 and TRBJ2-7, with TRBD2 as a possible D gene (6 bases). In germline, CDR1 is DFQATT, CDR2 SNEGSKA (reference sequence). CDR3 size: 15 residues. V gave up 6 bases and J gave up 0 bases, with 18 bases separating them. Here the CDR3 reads CSALNLAKSSYEQYF. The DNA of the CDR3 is TGCAGTGCCCTAAACCTAGCGAAGAGCTCCTACGAGCAGTACTTC.

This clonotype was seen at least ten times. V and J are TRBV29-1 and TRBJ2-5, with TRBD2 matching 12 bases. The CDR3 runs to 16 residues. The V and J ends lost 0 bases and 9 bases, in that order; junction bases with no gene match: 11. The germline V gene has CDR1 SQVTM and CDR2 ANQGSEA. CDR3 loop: CSVEEWLASGRAPQYF. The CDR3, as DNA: TGCAGCGTTGAAGAATGGTTGGCTAGCGGGAGGGCACCCCAGTACTTC.

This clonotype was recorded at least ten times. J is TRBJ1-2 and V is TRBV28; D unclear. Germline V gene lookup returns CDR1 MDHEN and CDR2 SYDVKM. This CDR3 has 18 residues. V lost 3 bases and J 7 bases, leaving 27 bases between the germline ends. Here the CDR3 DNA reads TGTGCCAGCAGTTTTTTATTTGTGGTGGGGAAGATAAAGGGTGGCTACACCTTC. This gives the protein CASSFLFVVGKIKGGYTF.

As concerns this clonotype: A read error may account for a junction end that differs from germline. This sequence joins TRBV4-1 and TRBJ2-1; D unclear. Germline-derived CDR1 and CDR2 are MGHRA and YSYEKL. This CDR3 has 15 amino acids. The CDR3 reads CTSSQVSSSYNEQFF. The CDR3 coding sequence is TGCACCAGCAGCCAAGTGAGTAGCTCCTACAATGAGCAGTTCTTC.

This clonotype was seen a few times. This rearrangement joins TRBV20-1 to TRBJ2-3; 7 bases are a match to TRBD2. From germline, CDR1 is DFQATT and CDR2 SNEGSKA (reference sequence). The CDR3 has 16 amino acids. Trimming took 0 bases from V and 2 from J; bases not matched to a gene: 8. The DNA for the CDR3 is TGCAGTGCTAGAGATCGGTTGGCGGGGGTCACAGATACGCAGTATTTT. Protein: CSARDRLAGVTDTQYF.

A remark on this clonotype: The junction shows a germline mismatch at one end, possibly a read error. This CDR3 is CASSLATGGSKNTQYF. The CDR3 coding sequence is TGTGCCAGCAGTTTAGCGACAGGGGGCTCCAAAAACACTCAGTACTTC. The chain employs TRBV12-3 or TRBV12-4 and TRBJ2-4; 10 nucleotides line up with TRBD1. This CDR3 is built from 16 residues.

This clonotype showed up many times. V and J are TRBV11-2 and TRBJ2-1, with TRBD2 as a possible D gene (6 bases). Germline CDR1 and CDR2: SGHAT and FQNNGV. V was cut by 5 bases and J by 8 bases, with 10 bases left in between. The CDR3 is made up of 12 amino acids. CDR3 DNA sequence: TGTGCCAGCAGCCGACTAGTCTATGAGCAGTTCTTC. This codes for CASSRLVYEQFF.

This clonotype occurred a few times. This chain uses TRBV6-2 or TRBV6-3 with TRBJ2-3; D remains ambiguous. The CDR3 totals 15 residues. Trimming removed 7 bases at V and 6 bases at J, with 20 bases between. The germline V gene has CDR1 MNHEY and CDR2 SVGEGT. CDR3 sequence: CASKYGSKGSDTQYF. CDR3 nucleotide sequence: TGTGCCAGCAAGTACGGGTCGAAGGGTTCCGATACGCAGTATTTT.

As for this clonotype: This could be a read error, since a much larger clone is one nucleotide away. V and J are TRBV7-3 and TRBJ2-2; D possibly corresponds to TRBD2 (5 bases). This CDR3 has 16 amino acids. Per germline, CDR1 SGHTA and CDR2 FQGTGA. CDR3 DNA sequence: TGTGCCAGCGGCTTAATCACGGGGATGAACACCGGGGAGCTGTTTTTT. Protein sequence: CASGLITGMNTGELFF.

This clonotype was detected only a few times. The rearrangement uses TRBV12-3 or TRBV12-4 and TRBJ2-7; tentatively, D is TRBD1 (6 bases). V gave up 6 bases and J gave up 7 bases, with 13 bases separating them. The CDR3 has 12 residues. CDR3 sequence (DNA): TGTGCCAGCAGGACACAGGGTCAAGAGCAGTACTTC. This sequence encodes CASRTQGQEQYF.

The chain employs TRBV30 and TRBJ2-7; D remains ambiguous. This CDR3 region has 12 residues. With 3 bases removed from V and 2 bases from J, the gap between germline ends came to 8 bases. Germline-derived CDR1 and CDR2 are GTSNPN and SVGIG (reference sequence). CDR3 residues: CAWSSGAYEQYF. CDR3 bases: TGTGCCTGGAGCAGTGGAGCCTACGAGCAGTACTTC.

The CDR3 bases are TGTGCCAGCAGTTCCCTCCAGGGACTAGCGGGAGAGACCCAGTACTTC. It yields the protein CASSSLQGLAGETQYF. The V gene is TRBV6-5, the J gene TRBJ2-5; 12 nucleotides align to TRBD2. V was pared by 4 bases and J by 4 bases, with 7 bases of the junction left unmatched. This CDR3 is 16 amino acids long. CDR1 is MNHEY, CDR2 SVGAGI, per germline.

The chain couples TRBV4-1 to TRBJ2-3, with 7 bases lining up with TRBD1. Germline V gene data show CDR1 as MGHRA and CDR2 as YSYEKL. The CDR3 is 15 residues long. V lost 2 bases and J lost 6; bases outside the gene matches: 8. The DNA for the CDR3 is TGCGCCAGCAGCCAAAACAGGGGAGAACATGATACGCAGTATTTT. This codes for CASSQNRGEHDTQYF.

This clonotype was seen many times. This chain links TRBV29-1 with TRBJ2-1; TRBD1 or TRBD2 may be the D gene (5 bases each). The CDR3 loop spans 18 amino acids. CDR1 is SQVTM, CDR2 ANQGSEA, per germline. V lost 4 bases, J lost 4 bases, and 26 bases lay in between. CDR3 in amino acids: CSVARARFRGIGYNEQFF. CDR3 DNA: TGCAGCGTTGCTCGGGCGAGGTTTCGGGGCATTGGTTACAATGAGCAGTTCTTC.

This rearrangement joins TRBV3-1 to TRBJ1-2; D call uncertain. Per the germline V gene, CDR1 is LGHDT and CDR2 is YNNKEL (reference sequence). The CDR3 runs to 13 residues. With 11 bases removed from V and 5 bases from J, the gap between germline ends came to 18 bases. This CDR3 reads CAVQKSRGYGYTF. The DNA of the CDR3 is TGTGCCGTTCAAAAGAGCCGAGGGTATGGCTACACCTTC.

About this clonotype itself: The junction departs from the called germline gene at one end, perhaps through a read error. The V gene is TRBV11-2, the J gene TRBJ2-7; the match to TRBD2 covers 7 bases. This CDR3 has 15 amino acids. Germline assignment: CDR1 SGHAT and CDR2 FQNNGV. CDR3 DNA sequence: TGTGCCGGCAGCTTAGGGAGCGGGGTCACCTACGAGCAGTACTTC. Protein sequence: CAGSLGSGVTYEQYF.

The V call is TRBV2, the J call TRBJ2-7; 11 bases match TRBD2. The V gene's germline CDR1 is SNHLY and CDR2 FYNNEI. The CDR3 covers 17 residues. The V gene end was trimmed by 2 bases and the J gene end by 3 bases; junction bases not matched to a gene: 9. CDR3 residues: CASSESGLAGLVYEQYF. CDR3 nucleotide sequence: TGTGCCAGCAGTGAATCCGGACTAGCGGGTCTTGTCTACGAGCAGTACTTC.

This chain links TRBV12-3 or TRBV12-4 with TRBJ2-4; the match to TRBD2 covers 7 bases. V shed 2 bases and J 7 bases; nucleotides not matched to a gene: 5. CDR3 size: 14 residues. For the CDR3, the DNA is TGTGCCAGCAGTTTAATGGGAGGGTGGAACATTCAGTACTTC. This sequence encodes CASSLMGGWNIQYF.

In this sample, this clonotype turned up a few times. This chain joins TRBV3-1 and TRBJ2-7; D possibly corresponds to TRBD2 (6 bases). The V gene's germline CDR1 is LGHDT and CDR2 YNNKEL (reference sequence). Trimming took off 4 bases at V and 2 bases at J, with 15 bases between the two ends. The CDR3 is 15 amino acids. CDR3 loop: CASSRTWPGAYEQYF. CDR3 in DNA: TGTGCCAGCAGCCGTACCTGGCCGGGAGCCTACGAGCAGTACTTC.

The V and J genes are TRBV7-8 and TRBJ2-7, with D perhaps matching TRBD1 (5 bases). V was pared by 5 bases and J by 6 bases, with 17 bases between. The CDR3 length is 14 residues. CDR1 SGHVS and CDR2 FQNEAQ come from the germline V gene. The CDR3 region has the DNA TGTGCCAGCAGCCCTGGGGCTTCCCGCGTCGAGCAGTACTTC. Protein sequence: CASSPGASRVEQYF.

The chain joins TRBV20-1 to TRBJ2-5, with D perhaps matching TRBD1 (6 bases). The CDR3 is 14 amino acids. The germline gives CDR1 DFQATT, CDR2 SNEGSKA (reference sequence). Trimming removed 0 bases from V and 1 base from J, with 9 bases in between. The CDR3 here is CSAREGTLQETQYF. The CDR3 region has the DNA TGCAGTGCTAGAGAGGGGACACTCCAAGAGACCCAGTACTTC.

The chain's CDR3 is CASSPPGLGNNEQFF. The CDR3 nucleotides are TGTGCCAGCAGCCCTCCGGGACTAGGAAACAATGAGCAGTTCTTC. The chain uses TRBV28 and TRBJ2-5, with 8 nucleotides matching TRBD2. The J call may be wrong; the DNA end is better matched by TRBJ2-1. Per germline, CDR1 MDHEN and CDR2 SYDVKM. The CDR3 spans 15 residues.

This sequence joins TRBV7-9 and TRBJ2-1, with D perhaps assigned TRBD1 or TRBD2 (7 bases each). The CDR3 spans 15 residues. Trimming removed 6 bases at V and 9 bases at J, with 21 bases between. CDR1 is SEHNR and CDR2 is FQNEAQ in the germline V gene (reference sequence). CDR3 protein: CASRVWAGGEVEQFF. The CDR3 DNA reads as TGTGCCAGCAGGGTATGGGCAGGGGGGGAGGTTGAGCAGTTCTTC.

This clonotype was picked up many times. CDR3 DNA sequence: TGTGCCAGCAGTTTGACAGGCTCAGAGACCCAGTACTTC. Its translation is CASSLTGSETQYF. The rearrangement uses TRBV27 and TRBJ2-5; weak D call: TRBD1 (6 bases). CDR1 is MNHEY, CDR2 SMNVEV, per germline (reference sequence). Trimming removed 3 bases at V and 4 bases at J, with 9 bases between. CDR3 size: 13 residues.

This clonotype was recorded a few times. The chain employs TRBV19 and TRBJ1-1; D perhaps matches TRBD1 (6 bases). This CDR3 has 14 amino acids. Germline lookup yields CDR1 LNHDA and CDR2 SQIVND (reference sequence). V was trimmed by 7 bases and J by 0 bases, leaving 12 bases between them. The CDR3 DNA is TGTGCCAGTAACTCACAGGGCATGAACACTGAAGCTTTCTTT. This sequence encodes CASNSQGMNTEAFF.